The rows below give T cell receptor beta chains drawn from one sample of a study of cytomegalovirus exposure and HLA in healthy donors. Assay used: immunoSEQ multiplex PCR; TCRdb lists only in-frame clones, some missing. The sample lists approximately 90,000 clones, roughly 71% occurring once. The sequencing input was PBMCs. The receptor set was obtained from a woman in her thirties or forties in good health and CMV-seronegative. The CDR3 runs from the conserved cysteine through the conserved F or W. A D gene is named only where the DNA matches it firmly. Size is omitted from some rows. Given values are once, few, many or a class for expanded clones.

CDR3 length,D gene,J gene,V gene,clone size,CDR3 DNA,CDR3 protein
13,NA,TRBJ1-1,TRBV7-9,NA,TGTGCCAGCAGCTCAGGGCTGAACACTGAAGCTTTCTTT,CASSSGLNTEAFF
17,TRBD1,TRBJ2-7,TRBV27,NA,TGTGCCAGCAGTTCCGGGACAGGAGTACTTCGCTCCTACGAGCAGTACTTC,CASSSGTGVLRSYEQYF
16,NA,TRBJ1-3,TRBV7-2,NA,TGTGCCAGCAGCTTAGCATTTGGGACTTCTGGAAACACCATATATTTT,CASSLAFGTSGNTIYF
14,TRBD1,TRBJ2-7,TRBV6-5,NA,TGTGCCAGCAGCCCGGACAGGGAGTCCTACGAGCAGTACTTC,CASSPDRESYEQYF
16,NA,TRBJ1-4,TRBV15,NA,TGTGCCACCAGCAGAGATCGGGGGGGCGGAGGTGAAAAACTGTTTTTT,CATSRDRGGGGEKLFF
14,NA,TRBJ1-5,TRBV27,few,TGTGCCAGCAGTTTGACATATAGCAATCAGCCCCAGCATTTT,CASSLTYSNQPQHF
13,NA,TRBJ2-5,TRBV5-6,NA,TGTGCCAGCAGCTTGGTACCGGGGGAGACCCAGTACTTC,CASSLVPGETQYF
16,NA,TRBJ2-6,TRBV4-1,NA,TGCGCCAGCAGCCAAGAGTCGAGCTCTGGGGCCAACGTCCTGACTTTC,CASSQESSSGANVLTF
14,NA,TRBJ2-5,TRBV4-1,once,TGCGCCAGCAGCTCCCCTGCAGGAGGGGAGACCCAGTACTTC,CASSSPAGGETQYF
13,NA,TRBJ2-5,TRBV6-5,NA,TGTGCCAGCAGTTCCGAGTGGACTAAGACCCAGTACTTC,CASSSEWTKTQYF
15,NA,TRBJ2-1,TRBV2,NA,TGTGCCAGCAGGGGGGACGGGGGATCGGGCAATGAGCAGTTCTTC,CASRGDGGSGNEQFF
17,TRBD2,TRBJ2-7,TRBV5-4,few,TGTGCCAGCAGCTTCGTTCTGGCGGGGGGGCCCGTCGACGAGCAGTACTTC,CASSFVLAGGPVDEQYF
16,NA,TRBJ1-6,TRBV4-2,NA,TGTGCCAGCAGCCAAGAATTGCAGGGTCCTAATTCACCCCTCCACTTT,CASSQELQGPNSPLHF
15,NA,TRBJ1-3,TRBV6-6,NA,TGTGCCAGCAGTTATGACCGACTATCTGGAAACACCATATATTTT,CASSYDRLSGNTIYF
13,NA,TRBJ2-7,TRBV15,NA,TGTGCCACCAGCAGAGACGGCTACGGGGAGCAGTACTTC,CATSRDGYGEQYF
18,NA,TRBJ1-1,TRBV9,NA,TGTGCCAGCAGCGTAGTAGGGGGGGCCGGGACAACCAACACTGAAGCTTTCTTT,CASSVVGGAGTTNTEAFF
13,NA,TRBJ1-2,TRBV13,NA,TGTGCCAGCGCGCCCGGGCGGGGCTATGGCTACACCTTC,CASAPGRGYGYTF
13,NA,TRBJ2-7,TRBV5-1,NA,TGCGCCAGCAGCTTGGCGGCAGGCTACGAGCAGTACTTC,CASSLAAGYEQYF
11,NA,TRBJ2-7,TRBV28,NA,TGTGCCAGCAGTCAGTACTACGAGCAGTACTTC,CASSQYYEQYF
16,TRBD1,TRBJ1-4,TRBV7-2,NA,TGTGCCAGCAGCTCCGACAGGGGTGCCACTAATGAAAAACTGTTTTTT,CASSSDRGATNEKLFF
16,NA,TRBJ1-2,TRBV7-9,NA,TGTGCCAGCAGCTTTGCCGGGGGTACAGGCGGCTATGGCTACACCTTC,CASSFAGGTGGYGYTF
15,NA,TRBJ1-2,TRBV9,NA,TGTGCCAGCAGCGCGGACCAGGGAGGGTATTACGGCTACACCTTC,CASSADQGGYYGYTF
15,NA,TRBJ2-2,TRBV7-7,NA,TGTGCCAGCAGCCCTAGGGACTCTAACACCGGGGAGCTGTTTTTT,CASSPRDSNTGELFF
17,NA,TRBJ1-2,TRBV5-6,NA,TGTGCCAGCAGCTTGGCCAGGGGAGGGTACGGAGGCTATGGCTACACCTTC,CASSLARGGYGGYGYTF
15,NA,TRBJ1-4,TRBV25-1,NA,TGTGCCAGCAGTGAACTGTTAGGGAGTAATGAAAAACTGTTTTTT,CASSELLGSNEKLFF
13,TRBD2,TRBJ2-1,TRBV4-1,NA,TGCGCCAGCAGCTGGGACTACTACAATGAGCAGTTCTTC,CASSWDYYNEQFF
15,NA,TRBJ1-3,TRBV9,NA,TGTGCCAGCAGCGTAGCAGGGGATCGTGGAAACACCATATATTTT,CASSVAGDRGNTIYF
17,TRBD2,TRBJ2-5,TRBV4-1,NA,TGCGCCAGCAGCCAAGGTAGCGGGGGGTTGAAAGAGGAGACCCAGTACTTC,CASSQGSGGLKEETQYF
11,NA,TRBJ1-4,TRBV19,NA,TGTGCCAGTAGCCACGGTGTAGTGCTGTTTTTT,CASSHGVVLFF
14,NA,TRBJ1-2,TRBV27,once,TGTGCCAGCAGTGTCGGAACAGGGCTCTATGGCTACACCTTC,CASSVGTGLYGYTF
11,TRBD1,TRBJ1-5,TRBV19,few,TGTGCCAGTAGCGAGGGACAGCACAAGTATTTT,CASSEGQHKYF
19,NA,TRBJ2-3,TRBV7-2,NA,TGTGCCAGCAGCTCCCCCACAGGGAGCGCGGTGGGCGGCACAGATACGCAGTATTTT,CASSSPTGSAVGGTDTQYF
16,TRBD1,TRBJ1-2,TRBV19,NA,TGTGCCAGTAGTATAAGTGTCGGGACAGGAAACTATGGCTACACCTTC,CASSISVGTGNYGYTF
13,NA,TRBJ2-7,TRBV27,NA,TGTGCCAGCAGTCTGACAGGAGGTTACGAGCAGTACTTC,CASSLTGGYEQYF
12,NA,TRBJ2-7,TRBV19,NA,TGTGCCAGTAGTTGGGGCAACTACGAGCAGTACTTC,CASSWGNYEQYF
11,NA,TRBJ2-3,TRBV19,few,TGTGCCAGTAGTCGTCTAGATACGCAGTATTTT,CASSRLDTQYF
12,NA,TRBJ1-5,TRBV29-1,NA,TGCAGCGCCGCGGGAGGGGATCAGCCCCAGCATTTT,CSAAGGDQPQHF
17,NA,TRBJ1-2,TRBV4-2,NA,TGTGCCAGCAGCCAAGATAACAGGTTCTCGGTCGACTATGGCTACACCTTC,CASSQDNRFSVDYGYTF
15,NA,TRBJ1-2,TRBV9,NA,TGTGCCAGCAGCGTAGAAGTAGGACAGAGCTATGGCTACACCTTC,CASSVEVGQSYGYTF
11,NA,TRBJ1-1,TRBV7-9,NA,TGTGCCAGCAAACGAATCAGAGGAGCTTTCTTT,CASKRIRGAFF
15,NA,TRBJ1-2,TRBV12-5,NA,TGTGCTAGTGGTTTGGTATTCCAGGTTGCCTATGGCTACACCTTC,CASGLVFQVAYGYTF
14,NA,TRBJ1-4,TRBV27,few,TGTGCCAGCACCTCTCGGGTGGGGGGTGAAAAACTGTTTTTT,CASTSRVGGEKLFF
12,NA,TRBJ1-2,TRBV5-1,NA,TGCGCCAGCTCGGCAGGAGGGCAAGGCTACACCTTC,CASSAGGQGYTF
15,NA,TRBJ2-1,TRBV5-1,NA,TGCGCCAGCAGCTACCAGACTAGTCTGTGGGATGAGCAGTTCTTC,CASSYQTSLWDEQFF
14,NA,TRBJ1-1,TRBV4-1,NA,TGCGCCAGCAGGCACCTGGGACAGAACACTGAAGCTTTCTTT,CASRHLGQNTEAFF
15,NA,TRBJ1-3,TRBV30,NA,TGTGCCTGGAGTATCACAGGGATCTCTGGAAACACCATATATTTT,CAWSITGISGNTIYF
14,NA,TRBJ2-2,TRBV30,NA,TGTGCCTGGAGGGGGGCCTTATTCAGCGGGGAGCTGTTTTTT,CAWRGALFSGELFF
13,NA,TRBJ2-7,TRBV29-1,NA,TGCAGCGTTGAAGACAGGGGACCCTACGAGCAGTACTTC,CSVEDRGPYEQYF
17,TRBD2,TRBJ2-1,TRBV5-1,NA,TGCGCCAGCAGCCCAGCGGGGGGAAGCAGCTCCTACAATGAGCAGTTCTTC,CASSPAGGSSSYNEQFF
14,TRBD1,TRBJ1-1,TRBV18,NA,TGTGCCAGCTCACGCCAGGGGGCAGGGACTGAAGCTTTCTTT,CASSRQGAGTEAFF
13,NA,TRBJ2-7,TRBV28,NA,TGTGCCAGCAGGACCGGACAGATCTACGAGCAGTACTTC,CASRTGQIYEQYF
12,NA,TRBJ2-1,TRBV7-6,few,TGTGCCAGCAGCCACAGGGCTCCCGAGCAGTTCTTC,CASSHRAPEQFF
14,NA,TRBJ1-2,TRBV7-9,NA,TGTGCCAGCAGCTTTCTCGAGGGTAACTATGGCTACACCTTC,CASSFLEGNYGYTF
14,NA,TRBJ1-3,TRBV6-5,NA,TGTGCCAGCAGCTCGGGTGTCTCTGGAAACACCATATATTTT,CASSSGVSGNTIYF
13,NA,TRBJ1-2,TRBV19,NA,TGTGCCAGTAGAGGGGCATCTAACTATGGCTACACCTTC,CASRGASNYGYTF
15,TRBD1,TRBJ2-7,TRBV5-4,NA,TGTGCCAGCAGCCAAATACAGGGGGATTCCTACGAGCAGTACTTC,CASSQIQGDSYEQYF
16,NA,TRBJ1-2,TRBV18,NA,TGTGCCAGCTCGCCCGGCCCGGACTTCCGTAACTATGGCTACACCTTC,CASSPGPDFRNYGYTF
14,TRBD2,TRBJ2-5,TRBV5-1,NA,TGCGCCAGCGCAGTCGGGGGGACCCAAGAGACCCAGTACTTC,CASAVGGTQETQYF
13,TRBD1,TRBJ2-2,TRBV30,few,TGTGCCTTACGCGGACAGGGTATCGGGGAGCTGTTTTTT,CALRGQGIGELFF